This note documents a single TCR beta chain sequence. The target antigen is unknown. These data come from a study of cytomegalovirus exposure and HLA in healthy donors. General study results and limits: What was likely a sequencing artifact was a cluster of highly shared sequence variants. Associated with cytomegalovirus, according to the listing, were some 150 TCR beta chains. A classifier reportedly called cytomegalovirus status with high sensitivity and specificity.

V was pared by 3 bases and J by 4 bases, with 7 bases of the junction left unmatched. Germline V gene sequence: CDR1 SGHRS, CDR2 YFSETQ. CDR3 length equals 17 residues. PCR used 60 Vbeta primers and 13 Jbeta primers. Libraries were prepared by immunoSEQ multiplex PCR; TCRdb keeps only in-frame clonotypes and omits some of them. The sample includes roughly 100,000 clones, around 80% of them seen just once. The chain is built from TRBV5-1 and TRBJ2-6; 10 bases agree with TRBD1. The source material was PBMCs. The origin of this receptor is a female donor in good health and CMV-seropositive. In DNA form, the CDR3 reads TGCGCCAGCAGCTACGGACAGGGGGTTCTAGGGGCCAACGTCCTGACTTTC. Its translation: CASSYGQGVLGANVLTF.